The 22 T cell receptor beta chains presented below share a single source sample, sequenced in a study of cytomegalovirus exposure and HLA in healthy donors. Here immunoSEQ multiplex PCR was the method, and the copy in TCRdb shows in-frame clones only, minus some. The table records 100,000 to 150,000 clones, around 85% of them present only once. The sequencing input was PBMCs. Receptors originate from a man between 18 and 29 years old in good health and CMV-seropositive.

The table lists this clone with a count of one. V and J are TRBV4-1 and TRBJ2-7, with 10 positions matching TRBD2. CDR1 is MGHRA and CDR2 is YSYEKL in the germline V gene. The CDR3 runs 17 residues. Unmatched junction bases numbered 6, after V lost 1 base and J lost 0 bases. CDR3 region: CASSQGASGGGSYEQYF. The CDR3 nucleotides are TGCGCCAGCAGCCAAGGGGCTAGCGGGGGTGGCTCCTACGAGCAGTACTTC.

The V and J genes are TRBV2 and TRBJ2-7, with D possibly TRBD1 on 6 matching bases. This CDR3 is 16 amino acids long. The germline CDR1 and CDR2 sequences are SNHLY and FYNNEI. Trimming stripped 4 bases from V and 0 bases from J, with 16 bases between. The CDR3 DNA sequence: TGTGCCAGCAGTGGGTTGAGGCAGGGGTCCTCCTACGAGCAGTACTTC. This sequence encodes CASSGLRQGSSYEQYF.

This clone was detected only a few times. V usage is TRBV4-2 and J usage is TRBJ1-5; D remains unclear. This CDR3 contains 15 residues. Germline loops: CDR1 LGHNA, CDR2 YNFKEQ. Trimming pared 0 bases from V and 4 bases from J, leaving 10 bases between. The CDR3 loop is CASSQDAFVNQPQHF. The DNA for the CDR3 is TGTGCCAGCAGCCAAGATGCGTTCGTTAATCAGCCCCAGCATTTT.

The chain joins TRBV10-3 to TRBJ2-7; maybe TRBD1 (6 bases). The CDR3 spans 17 residues. The V gene lost 10 bases and the J gene lost 4 bases, with 29 bases spanning the gap. Germline V gene data show CDR1 as ENHRY and CDR2 as SYGVKD. The CDR3 here is CATGSTHEQGPNYEQYF. The CDR3 bases are TGTGCCACCGGCTCGACCCACGAACAGGGACCCAATTACGAGCAGTACTTC.

The rearrangement uses TRBV20-1 and TRBJ2-5; D is uncertain. Trimming took off 6 bases at V and 5 bases at J, with 7 bases between the two ends. There are 10 residues in the CDR3. Germline V gene lookup returns CDR1 DFQATT and CDR2 SNEGSKA (reference sequence). The CDR3 DNA is TGCAGTGCGAAGCGTGAGACCCAGTACTTC. Encoded protein: CSAKRETQYF.

The chain carries TRBV7-4 and TRBJ2-5; a possible D gene is TRBD2 (7 bases). Germline V gene data show CDR1 as SGHVT and CDR2 as SQSDAQ. This CDR3 is 16 amino acids long. V gave up 5 bases and J gave up 1 base, with 17 bases separating them. CDR3 DNA: TGTGCCAGCAGCCCCAGGGGCGGGGGACCCCAAGAGACCCAGTACTTC. Encoded protein: CASSPRGGGPQETQYF.

Here the CDR3 reads CASSQRGTGTLYGYTF. DNA for the CDR3: TGTGCCAGCAGCCAGAGAGGTACAGGGACCCTTTATGGCTACACCTTC. The chain couples TRBV16 to TRBJ1-2; tentatively, D is TRBD1 (6 bases). This CDR3 comprises 16 residues. Trimming left V 3 bases short and J 5 bases short, with 19 bases between. Germline V gives CDR1 KGHSY, CDR2 FQNENV.

The V and J genes are TRBV25-1 and TRBJ2-7, with D possibly being TRBD2 (6 bases). CDR3 length: 14 amino acids. V was shortened by 1 base and J by 5 bases, with 12 bases between the two germline ends. The germline CDR1 and CDR2 sequences are MGHDK and SYGVNS. The CDR3 spells CASSELEGEHEQYF. CDR3 nucleotide sequence: TGTGCCAGCAGTGAATTGGAGGGTGAGCACGAGCAGTACTTC.

The CDR3 is CASRDGTGDGYTF. CDR3 sequence (DNA): TGTGCCAGCAGGGACGGGACAGGGGATGGCTACACCTTC. The chain couples TRBV5-5 to TRBJ1-2, with 10 bases that match TRBD1. With V trimmed by 5 bases and J by 6 bases, 4 bases remained unmatched. CDR1 is SGHKS, CDR2 YYEKEE, per germline (reference sequence). This CDR3 has 13 amino acids.

The chain links TRBV19 to TRBJ1-5; D remains unclear. V was cut by 5 bases and J by 8 bases, with 22 bases left in between. The length of the CDR3 is 16 residues. Looked up from germline, CDR1 is LNHDA and CDR2 is SQIVND (reference sequence). CDR3 sequence: CASSLLRRSDIKPQHF. CDR3 DNA sequence: TGTGCCAGTAGTCTCCTGAGGAGGAGTGATATTAAGCCCCAGCATTTT. Drawing the rest from reference TRBV19 and TRBJ1-5, the complete variable domain is DGGITQSPKYLFRKEGQNVTLSCEQNLNHDAMYWYRQDPGQGLRLIYYSQIVNDFQKGDIAEGYSVSREKKESFPLTVTSAQKNPTAFYLCASSLLRRSDIKPQHFGDGTRLSIL.

The CDR3 DNA sequence: TGCGCCAGCAGCCAAGATACGGGAACTGGAAACACCATATATTTT. Encoded protein: CASSQDTGTGNTIYF. The chain employs TRBV4-1 and TRBJ1-3; D ambiguous. V was trimmed by 0 bases and J by 2 bases, leaving 8 bases between them. Germline CDR1 is MGHRA and CDR2 is YSYEKL. This CDR3 is 15 amino acids long.

This clone has a handful of counts. The chain couples TRBV14 to TRBJ1-2, with a possible D match to TRBD1 (6 bases). The CDR3 is 13 residues long. The V end was cut by 2 bases, the J end by 8 bases, with 12 bases between. In germline, CDR1 is SGHDN, CDR2 FVKESK. The CDR3 region has the DNA TGTGCCAGCAGCCAACGGACAGCGGGGGGCTACACCTTC. Its translation: CASSQRTAGGYTF.

This chain links TRBV6-1 with TRBJ2-1; perhaps TRBD1 as D (6 bases). Germline V gene sequence: CDR1 MNHNS, CDR2 SASEGT. CDR3 length: 13 amino acids. The V and J ends lost 5 bases and 9 bases respectively, with 14 bases between them. In DNA, the CDR3 is TGTGCCAGCAGTTCTCACAGGGAAAGTGAGCAGTTCTTC. Translation: CASSSHRESEQFF.

The genes are TRBV5-1 and TRBJ1-1, with a possible D match to TRBD1 (6 bases). The CDR3 covers 14 residues. The germline V gene has CDR1 SGHRS and CDR2 YFSETQ. V was clipped by 3 bases and J by 11 bases, with 20 bases between them. The CDR3: CASSSTQPGGRAFF. The CDR3 DNA reads TGCGCCAGCAGCTCGACTCAGCCGGGGGGCAGGGCTTTCTTT. The entire variable domain, with the rest obtained from reference TRBV5-1 and TRBJ1-1, is as follows: KAGVTQTPRYLIKTRGQQVTLSCSPISGHRSVSWYQQTPGQGLQFLFEYFSETQRNKGNFPGRFSGRQFSNSRSEMNVSTLELGDSALYLCASSSTQPGGRAFFGQGTRLTVV.

A note on this clone: Other DNA sequences of this sample code for an identical CDR3. The V gene is TRBV11-2, the J gene TRBJ1-1; D uncertain. Germline V CDR1 and CDR2: SGHAT, FQNNGV. V was trimmed by 2 bases and J by 1 base, leaving 5 bases between them. CDR3 size: 13 residues. CDR3: CASSLRENTEAFF. Written as DNA, the CDR3 is TGTGCCAGCAGCTTAAGAGAGAACACTGAAGCTTTCTTT.

Here the CDR3 DNA reads TGTGCCAGCAGTCCCCGACAGGCTGTCTTTCAGCCCCAGCATTTT. Encoded protein: CASSPRQAVFQPQHF. The V gene is TRBV6-6, the J gene TRBJ1-5; the D gene is possibly TRBD1 (6 bases). The CDR3 runs 15 residues. Trimming stripped 5 bases from V and 6 bases from J, with 17 bases between. CDR1 MNHNY and CDR2 SVGAGI come from the germline V gene (reference sequence).

V usage is TRBV5-6 and J usage is TRBJ2-7; 8 bases are a match to TRBD1. The junction had 4 bases not matched to a gene; V was cut back by 0 bases and J by 2 bases. Germline CDR1 is SGHDT and CDR2 is YYEEEE. The CDR3 runs to 15 residues. CDR3 DNA sequence: TGTGCCAGCAGCTTGGGACAGGGGTTAGCCTACGAGCAGTACTTC. Amino acids: CASSLGQGLAYEQYF.

The chain has TRBV7-9 and TRBJ2-7; the match to TRBD1 covers 10 bases. There are 15 residues in the CDR3. The trim removed 5 bases at V and 3 bases at J, leaving 7 bases unmatched. The germline V gene has CDR1 SEHNR and CDR2 FQNEAQ (reference sequence). CDR3: CASSDRGQGIYEQYF. CDR3 DNA: TGTGCCAGCAGCGACCGGGGACAGGGGATCTACGAGCAGTACTTC.

The chain is built from TRBV6-1 and TRBJ2-1; TRBD1 aligns across 11 bases. J lost 4 bases, V lost 10 bases, and 9 bases had no gene match. Germline V gene data show CDR1 as MNHNS and CDR2 as SASEGT. The CDR3 loop spans 15 amino acids. CDR3 nucleotide sequence: TGTGCCACCCCCCGTCGGGACAGGGGGTACAATGAGCAGTTCTTC. Protein product: CATPRRDRGYNEQFF.

V gene TRBV15 combines with J gene TRBJ2-1; 11 bases are shared with TRBD2. The trim removed 5 bases at V and 4 bases at J, leaving 13 bases unmatched. The CDR3 runs 18 residues. Germline CDR1 and CDR2: LNHNV and YYDKDF (reference sequence). The CDR3 region is CATSGKGRLAGSYNEQFF. The DNA for the CDR3 is TGTGCCACCAGCGGGAAGGGGAGACTAGCGGGGTCTTACAATGAGCAGTTCTTC. The entire variable domain, with the rest obtained from reference TRBV15 and TRBJ2-1, is as follows: DAMVIQNPRYQVTQFGKPVTLSCSQTLNHNVMYWYQQKSSQAPKLLFHYYDKDFNNEADTPDNFQSRRPNTSFCFLDIRSPGLGDTAMYLCATSGKGRLAGSYNEQFFGPGTRLTVL.

V and J are TRBV28 and TRBJ2-3; weak D call: TRBD2 (6 bases). The CDR3 contains 16 residues. Deletions cut 7 bases from V and 2 bases from J, with 19 bases between. The germline V gene encodes CDR1 MDHEN and CDR2 SYDVKM. Here the CDR3 reads CASTLSGAGNTDTQYF. The CDR3 region has the DNA TGTGCCAGCACCCTATCAGGCGCGGGGAACACAGATACGCAGTATTTT.

V is TRBV4-2 and J is TRBJ2-7; 8 bases map to TRBD1. Germline CDR1 and CDR2: LGHNA and YNFKEQ. This CDR3 is 18 amino acids long. V gave up 0 bases and J gave up 2 bases; unmatched junction bases: 12. Here the CDR3 DNA reads TGTGCCAGCAGCCAAGATAACCCAAAGACAGGGGTCCCCTACGAGCAGTACTTC. It is translated as CASSQDNPKTGVPYEQYF.